The entry that follows covers one T cell receptor (beta chain) sequence. The antigen remains unidentified. Profiling relied on immunoSEQ multiplex PCR, and the TCRdb table lists in-frame clones only, not all of them. The table records about 990,000 clones, around 82% of them present only once. Trimming took 9 bases from V and 2 from J; bases not matched to a gene: 7. From germline, CDR1 is SEHNR and CDR2 FQNEAQ (reference sequence). The CDR3 runs 14 residues. These data come from a study of shared clonotypes between healthy human individuals. General study findings and limits: Non-shared clonotypes showed lower generation probabilities than clonotypes common to all four donors.

Everyone who donated was a Caucasian adult who lived in Nashville, Tennessee. The source is a man aged 18 to 30 in good health. Some clones in this sample may be carry-over from other donors' samples. The sample consisted of memory CD4+ T cells from PBMCs. This sample's subset: CD45RA-negative fraction. J is TRBJ1-3 and V is TRBV7-9; the match to TRBD1 covers 7 bases. The CDR3 reads CASTDDRAGNTIYF. The CDR3, as DNA: TGTGCCAGTACCGATGACAGGGCTGGAAACACCATATATTTT.